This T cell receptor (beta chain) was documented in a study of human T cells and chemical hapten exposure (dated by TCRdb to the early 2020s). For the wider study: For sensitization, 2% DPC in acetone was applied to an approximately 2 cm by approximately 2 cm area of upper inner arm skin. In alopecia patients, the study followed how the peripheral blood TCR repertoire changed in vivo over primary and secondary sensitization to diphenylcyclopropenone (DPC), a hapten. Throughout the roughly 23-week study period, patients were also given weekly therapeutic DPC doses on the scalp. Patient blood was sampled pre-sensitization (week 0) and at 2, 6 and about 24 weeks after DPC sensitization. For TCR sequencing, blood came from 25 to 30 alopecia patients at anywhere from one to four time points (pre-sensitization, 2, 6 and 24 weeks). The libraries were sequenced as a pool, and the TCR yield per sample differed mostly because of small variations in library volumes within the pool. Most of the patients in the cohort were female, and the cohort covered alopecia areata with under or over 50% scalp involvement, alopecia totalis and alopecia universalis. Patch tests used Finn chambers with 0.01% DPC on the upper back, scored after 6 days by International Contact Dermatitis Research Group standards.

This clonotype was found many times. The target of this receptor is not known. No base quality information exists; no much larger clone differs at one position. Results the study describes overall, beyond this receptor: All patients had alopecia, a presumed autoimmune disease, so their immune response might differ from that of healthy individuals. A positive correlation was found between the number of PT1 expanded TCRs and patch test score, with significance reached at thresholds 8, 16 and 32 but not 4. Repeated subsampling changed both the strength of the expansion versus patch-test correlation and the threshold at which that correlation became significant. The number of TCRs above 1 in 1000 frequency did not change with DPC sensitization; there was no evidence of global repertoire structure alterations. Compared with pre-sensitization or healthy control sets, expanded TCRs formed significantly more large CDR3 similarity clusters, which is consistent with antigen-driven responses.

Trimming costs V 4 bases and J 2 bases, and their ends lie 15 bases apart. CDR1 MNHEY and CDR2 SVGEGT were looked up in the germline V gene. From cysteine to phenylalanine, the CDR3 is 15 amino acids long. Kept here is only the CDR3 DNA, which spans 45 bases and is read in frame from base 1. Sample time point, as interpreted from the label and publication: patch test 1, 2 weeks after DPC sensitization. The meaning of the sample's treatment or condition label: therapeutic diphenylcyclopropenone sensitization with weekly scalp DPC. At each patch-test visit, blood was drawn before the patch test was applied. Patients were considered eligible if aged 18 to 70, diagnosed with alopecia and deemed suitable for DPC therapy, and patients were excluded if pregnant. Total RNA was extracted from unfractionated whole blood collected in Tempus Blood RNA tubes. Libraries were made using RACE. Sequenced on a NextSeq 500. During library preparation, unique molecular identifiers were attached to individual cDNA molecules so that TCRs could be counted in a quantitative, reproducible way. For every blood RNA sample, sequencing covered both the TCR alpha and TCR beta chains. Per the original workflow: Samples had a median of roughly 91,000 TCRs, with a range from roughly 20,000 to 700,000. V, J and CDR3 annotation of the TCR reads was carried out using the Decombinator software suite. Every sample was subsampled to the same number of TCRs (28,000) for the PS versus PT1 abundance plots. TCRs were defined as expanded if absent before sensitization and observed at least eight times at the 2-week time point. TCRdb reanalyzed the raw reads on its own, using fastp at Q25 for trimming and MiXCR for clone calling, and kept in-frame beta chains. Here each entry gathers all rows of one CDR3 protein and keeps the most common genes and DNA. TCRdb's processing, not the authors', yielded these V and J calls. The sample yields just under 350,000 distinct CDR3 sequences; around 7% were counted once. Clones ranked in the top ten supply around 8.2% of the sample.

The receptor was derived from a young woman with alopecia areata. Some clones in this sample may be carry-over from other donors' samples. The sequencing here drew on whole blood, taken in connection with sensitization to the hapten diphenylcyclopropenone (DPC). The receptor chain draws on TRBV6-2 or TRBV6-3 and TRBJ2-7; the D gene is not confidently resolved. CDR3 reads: CASSSPLDGPYEQYF. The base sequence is TGTGCCAGCAGTTCCCCGTTAGATGGACCCTACGAGCAGTACTTC.